A single sample gave rise to the 28 T cell receptor beta chains below, sequenced in a study of blood T cell repertoires in COVID-19. Clones were sequenced by immunoSEQ multiplex PCR, and TCRdb holds only the in-frame ones, with some missing. The sample yields approximately 46,000 clones, around three quarters seen once. Material: peripheral blood. The receptors shown here come from a man older than 75 with acute or convalescent COVID-19.

This clone was seen a single time. A clone one base away is much larger, so this may be a read error. Different DNA sequences within this sample yield the same CDR3. This sequence joins TRBV30 and TRBJ1-5; TRBD1 aligns across 9 bases. CDR3 length: 13 residues. The germline gives CDR1 GTSNPN, CDR2 SVGIG (reference sequence). CDR3 nucleotides: TGTGCCTGGAGTCGGGACAGGGCGCAGCCCCAACATTTT. Translated: CAWSRDRAQPQHF.

For this clone: Sequence at one end of the junction differs from germline and may be a read error. This chain connects TRBV3-1 (or the pseudogene TRBV3-2) to TRBJ1-1; TRBD1 matches 9 bases. The germline CDR1 and CDR2 sequences are LGHDT and YNNKEL (reference sequence). The CDR3 extends over 13 amino acids. The CDR3 coding sequence is TGTGCCAGCAGCCATCGAGCGGGACAGGGAAGGATCTTT. Translation: CASSHRAGQGRIF.

The chain couples TRBV5-1 to TRBJ2-3, with 11 nucleotides matching TRBD2. Germline V gene data show CDR1 as SGHRS and CDR2 as YFSETQ. The CDR3 length is 15 residues. V lost 5 bases and J lost 5; bases outside the gene matches: 7. CDR3 DNA: TGCGCCAGCAGTCCGACTAGCGGGACTCGAGATACGCAGTATTTT. This encodes CASSPTSGTRDTQYF.

The chain uses TRBV18 and TRBJ2-1, with 15 bases that match TRBD2. The length of the CDR3 is 18 residues. After removal of 0 bases from V and 7 bases from J, the junction contained 7 bases not matched to a gene. Germline V lookup: CDR1 KGHSH, CDR2 LQKENI. The CDR3 loop is CASSPPGLAGGGRNEQFF. The CDR3 DNA is TGTGCCAGCTCACCACCGGGACTAGCGGGAGGCGGGAGGAATGAGCAGTTCTTC.

This rearrangement joins TRBV5-4 to TRBJ2-1; 10 bases are shared with TRBD1. Unmatched junction bases numbered 3, after V lost 4 bases and J lost 2 bases. The CDR3 extends over 15 amino acids. The germline V gene encodes CDR1 SGHNT and CDR2 YYREEE (reference sequence). The CDR3 DNA follows: TGTGCCAGCAGCGAGGGACAGGGGACCTACAATGAGCAGTTCTTC. Translation: CASSEGQGTYNEQFF.

The V and J genes are TRBV30 and TRBJ2-2; perhaps TRBD1 as D (6 bases). CDR1 is GTSNPN and CDR2 is SVGIG in the germline V gene (reference sequence). Trimming removed 5 bases at V and 7 bases at J, with 17 bases between. This CDR3 comprises 14 residues. The CDR3 spells CAWGPRGRGGELFF. DNA of the CDR3: TGTGCCTGGGGCCCCAGGGGAAGGGGCGGGGAGCTGTTTTTT.

The chain recombines TRBV10-3 with TRBJ2-7; TRBD1 is a possible D gene (5 bases). The CDR3 extends over 14 amino acids. The germline gives CDR1 ENHRY, CDR2 SYGVKD. V dropped 0 bases and J dropped 4 bases, with 10 bases sitting between them. Here the CDR3 reads CAISESIRDYEQYF. The CDR3 bases are TGTGCCATCAGTGAGTCTATCAGGGATTACGAGCAGTACTTC.

This clone has a count of ten or more. This chain joins TRBV28 and TRBJ1-2; D not certain. The germline V and J ends were trimmed by 3 bases and 6 bases, with 5 bases remaining between them. The CDR3 runs to 11 residues. Per the germline V gene, CDR1 is MDHEN and CDR2 is SYDVKM. The DNA of the CDR3 is TGTGCCAGCAGTTTCTCCCATGGCTACACCTTC. Translation: CASSFSHGYTF.

This chain connects TRBV28 to TRBJ2-7, with no clear D. V lost 2 bases to trimming and J lost 6 bases, with 8 bases between them. The CDR3 runs 12 residues. The germline CDR1 and CDR2 sequences are MDHEN and SYDVKM. The CDR3 reads CASSLNVGEQYF. The CDR3 DNA sequence: TGTGCCAGCAGTTTAAATGTCGGCGAGCAGTACTTC. Full variable domain (outside the CDR3, taken from reference TRBV28 and TRBJ2-7): DVKVTQSSRYLVKRTGEKVFLECVQDMDHENMFWYRQDPGLGLRLIYFSYDVKMKEKGDIPEGYSVSREKKERFSLILESASTNQTSMYLCASSLNVGEQYFGPGTRLTVT.

The gene calls are TRBV9 and TRBJ1-2; 9 positions match TRBD1. This CDR3 comprises 12 residues. CDR1 SGDLS and CDR2 YYNGEE come from the germline V gene. As DNA, the CDR3 is TGTCCCGGGACAGGGAAAAACTATGGCTACACCTTC. Amino acid sequence: CPGTGKNYGYTF.

This chain uses TRBV19 with TRBJ1-3; 11 bases agree with TRBD1. V shed 7 bases and J 0 bases; nucleotides not matched to a gene: 5. In germline, CDR1 is LNHDA, CDR2 SQIVND (reference sequence). The CDR3 covers 16 residues. CDR3 nucleotide sequence: TGTGCCAGTACCCGGGACAGGGGGAGCTCTGGAAACACCATATATTTT. It translates to CASTRDRGSSGNTIYF. Complete variable domain (other parts from reference TRBV19 and TRBJ1-3): DGGITQSPKYLFRKEGQNVTLSCEQNLNHDAMYWYRQDPGQGLRLIYYSQIVNDFQKGDIAEGYSVSREKKESFPLTVTSAQKNPTAFYLCASTRDRGSSGNTIYFGEGSWLTVV.

V usage is TRBV7-3 and J usage is TRBJ2-2, with D maybe TRBD2 (5 bases). This CDR3 is 14 amino acids long. From germline, CDR1 is SGHTA and CDR2 FQGTGA. Trimming took off 5 bases at V and 7 bases at J, with 14 bases between the two ends. The CDR3 sequence: CASSPTPGIGELFF. The CDR3 nucleotides read TGTGCCAGCAGCCCTACGCCGGGAATCGGGGAGCTGTTTTTT.

There are a few counts of this clone. The chain links TRBV7-9 to TRBJ2-1; possibly TRBD1 for D (5 bases). V dropped 1 base and J dropped 7 bases, with 14 bases sitting between them. The CDR3 totals 15 residues. The germline V gene has CDR1 SEHNR and CDR2 FQNEAQ (reference sequence). CDR3 sequence (DNA): TGTGCCAGCAGCTTAGGGCCAGCAAGGGGAAATGAGCAGTTCTTC. Translated: CASSLGPARGNEQFF.

V is TRBV19 and J is TRBJ2-7; 13 bases agree with TRBD2. The CDR3 runs 15 residues. From germline, CDR1 is LNHDA and CDR2 SQIVND (reference sequence). Trimming cost V 5 bases and J 3 bases; bases outside gene matches: 4. The CDR3 loop reads CASSRLAGGLYEQYF. The CDR3 bases are TGTGCCAGTAGTCGACTAGCGGGAGGACTCTACGAGCAGTACTTC.

The chain couples TRBV9 to TRBJ1-4; D is uncertain. V shed 7 bases and J shed 4 bases, with 8 bases lying between them. From germline, CDR1 is SGDLS and CDR2 YYNGEE. The CDR3 consists of 12 residues. Here the CDR3 reads CASGRVNEKLFF. The CDR3 DNA reads as TGTGCCAGCGGGCGGGTTAATGAAAAACTGTTTTTT.

V usage is TRBV5-1 and J usage is TRBJ2-1; TRBD1 is a possible D gene (7 bases). From germline, CDR1 is SGHRS and CDR2 YFSETQ. This CDR3 comprises 14 residues. Trimming removed 1 base from V and 7 bases from J, with 12 bases in between. CDR3 in amino acids: CASSLSRGVNEQFF. CDR3 coding DNA: TGCGCCAGCAGCTTGAGCAGGGGGGTAAATGAGCAGTTCTTC.

This chain joins TRBV28 and TRBJ1-4, with 8 bases matching TRBD1. J gave up 3 bases and V 3 bases, and 3 bases lay outside the gene matches. The CDR3 length is 15 residues. Germline CDR1 MDHEN, CDR2 SYDVKM. CDR3 bases: TGTGCCAGCAGTTTGCTGGGACAGGCTAATGAAAAACTGTTTTTT. Translating it yields CASSLLGQANEKLFF.

This clone was counted a single time. The chain joins TRBV19 to TRBJ2-2; 8 bases are shared with TRBD1. The CDR3 is 15 amino acids. J lost 3 bases, V lost 8 bases, and 8 bases had no gene match. CDR1 is LNHDA, CDR2 SQIVND, per germline (reference sequence). The CDR3 nucleotides are TGTGCCAGTGGAGGACAGGGAACCTACACCGGGGAGCTGTTTTTT. This translates into CASGGQGTYTGELFF.

The CDR3 DNA reads as TGTGCCAGCAGCTTAGACTCCACAAGGGGCGGTGAAGCTTTCTTT. Amino acid sequence: CASSLDSTRGGEAFF. The V and J genes are TRBV7-2 and TRBJ1-1, with a tentative D call TRBD1 (5 bases). This CDR3 contains 15 residues. Trimming left V 1 base short and J 7 bases short, with 16 bases between. CDR1 is SGHTA, CDR2 FQGNSA, per germline.

This chain connects TRBV6-2 or TRBV6-3 to TRBJ2-7; D possibly corresponds to TRBD1 (6 bases). Germline values: CDR1 MNHEY, CDR2 SVGEGT. Deletions cut 0 bases from V and 0 bases from J, with 12 bases between. The CDR3 is 16 amino acids. The chain's CDR3 is CASSYSPGHPSYEQYF. The CDR3 DNA sequence: TGTGCCAGCAGTTACTCGCCGGGACACCCCTCCTACGAGCAGTACTTC.

This clone was seen at least ten times. The chain couples TRBV3-1 (or the pseudogene TRBV3-2) to TRBJ2-5; maybe TRBD2 (6 bases). There are 13 residues in the CDR3. In germline, CDR1 is LGHDT, CDR2 YNNKEL (reference sequence). V lost 1 base and J lost 5, with 8 bases in between. For the CDR3, the DNA is TGTGCCAGCAGCCAAGCAAGCGGGGAGACCCAGTACTTC. This codes for CASSQASGETQYF.

V and J are TRBV6-5 and TRBJ2-3, with 11 bases matching TRBD2. Germline V CDR1 and CDR2: MNHEY, SVGAGI. The CDR3 runs 15 residues. V gave up 6 bases and J gave up 3 bases; unmatched junction bases: 5. Written as DNA, the CDR3 is TGTGCCAGCAGCCTCCGACTAGCGGGAACAGATACGCAGTATTTT. Translating it yields CASSLRLAGTDTQYF.

V gene TRBV15 combines with J gene TRBJ2-7, with D perhaps TRBD2 (6 bases). V gave up 8 bases and J gave up 5 bases, with 13 bases separating them. Germline values: CDR1 LNHNV, CDR2 YYDKDF (reference sequence). The CDR3 consists of 12 residues. The CDR3 loop reads CATGSLANEQYF. In DNA, the CDR3 is TGTGCCACCGGGAGCCTAGCGAACGAGCAGTACTTC.

This clone occurred a few times. The CDR3 region has the DNA TGTGCCAGCAGTCCGATATTCGACAGCCACAATCAGCCCCAGCATTTT. Translated: CASSPIFDSHNQPQHF. The genes are TRBV28 and TRBJ1-5, with TRBD1 as a possible D gene (5 bases). Germline CDR1 and CDR2: MDHEN and SYDVKM. The CDR3 spans 16 residues. With 5 bases removed from V and 3 bases from J, the gap between germline ends came to 17 bases.

This clone was counted once. This sequence joins TRBV19 and TRBJ2-7; D gene ambiguous. V was pared by 4 bases and J by 4 bases, with 11 bases between. This CDR3 contains 13 residues. Germline CDR1 is LNHDA and CDR2 is SQIVND (reference sequence). The DNA of the CDR3 is TGTGCCAGTAGTAGTCCCCCGTTATACGAGCAGTACTTC. It codes for CASSSPPLYEQYF.

This clone has a single count. The chain couples TRBV18 to TRBJ2-7; no definite D call. The CDR3 spans 13 residues. The ends were cut back, 6 bases at V and 0 bases at J, with 9 bases in the middle. The germline V gene has CDR1 KGHSH and CDR2 LQKENI. This chain's CDR3 is CASSAASSYEQYF. The CDR3 DNA sequence: TGTGCCAGCTCTGCGGCTTCCTCCTACGAGCAGTACTTC.

This chain connects TRBV12-5 to TRBJ2-7, with a weak D call TRBD1 (7 bases). CDR3 length: 13 residues. Germline V lookup: CDR1 LGHNT, CDR2 FRNRAP. V shed 11 bases and J shed 0 bases, with 14 bases lying between them. The CDR3 region has the DNA TGTGCTTCCAGGGGGGTCGGCTCCTACGAGCAGTACTTC. It translates to CASRGVGSYEQYF.

V gene TRBV7-8 combines with J gene TRBJ2-6; TRBD1 aligns across 8 bases. Germline V lookup: CDR1 SGHVS, CDR2 FQNEAQ. CDR3 size: 15 residues. The junction had 3 bases not matched to a gene; V was cut back by 4 bases and J by 4 bases. CDR3 nucleotides: TGTGCCAGCAGCTACCAGGGGGCCGGGGCCAACGTCCTGACTTTC. It specifies CASSYQGAGANVLTF.